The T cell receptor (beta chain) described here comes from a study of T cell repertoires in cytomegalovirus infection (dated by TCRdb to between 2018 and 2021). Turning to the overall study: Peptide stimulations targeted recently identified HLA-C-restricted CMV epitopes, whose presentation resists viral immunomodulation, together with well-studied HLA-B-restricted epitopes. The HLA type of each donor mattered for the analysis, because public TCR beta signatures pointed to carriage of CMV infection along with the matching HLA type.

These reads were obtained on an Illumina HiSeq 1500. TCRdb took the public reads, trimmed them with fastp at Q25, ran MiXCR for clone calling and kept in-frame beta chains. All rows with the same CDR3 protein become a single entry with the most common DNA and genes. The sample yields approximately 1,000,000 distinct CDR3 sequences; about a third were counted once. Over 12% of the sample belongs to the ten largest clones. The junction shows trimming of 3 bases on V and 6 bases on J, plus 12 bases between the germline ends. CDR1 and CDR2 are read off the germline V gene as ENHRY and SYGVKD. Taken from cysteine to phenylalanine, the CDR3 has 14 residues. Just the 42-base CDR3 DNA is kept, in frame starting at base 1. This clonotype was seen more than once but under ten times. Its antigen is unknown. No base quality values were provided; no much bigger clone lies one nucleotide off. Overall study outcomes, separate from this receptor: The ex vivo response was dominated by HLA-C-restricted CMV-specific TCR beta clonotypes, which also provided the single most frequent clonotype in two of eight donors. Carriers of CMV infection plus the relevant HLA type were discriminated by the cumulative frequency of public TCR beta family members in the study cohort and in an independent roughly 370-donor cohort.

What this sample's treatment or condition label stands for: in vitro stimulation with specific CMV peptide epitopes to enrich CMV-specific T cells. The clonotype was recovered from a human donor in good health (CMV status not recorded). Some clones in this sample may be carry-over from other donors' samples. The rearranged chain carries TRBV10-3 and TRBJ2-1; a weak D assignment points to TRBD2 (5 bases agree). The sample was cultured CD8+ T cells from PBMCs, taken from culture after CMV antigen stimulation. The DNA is TGTGCCATCAGTGACGGGGTAGTCGGCAATGAGCAGTTCTTC. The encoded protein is CAISDGVVGNEQFF.